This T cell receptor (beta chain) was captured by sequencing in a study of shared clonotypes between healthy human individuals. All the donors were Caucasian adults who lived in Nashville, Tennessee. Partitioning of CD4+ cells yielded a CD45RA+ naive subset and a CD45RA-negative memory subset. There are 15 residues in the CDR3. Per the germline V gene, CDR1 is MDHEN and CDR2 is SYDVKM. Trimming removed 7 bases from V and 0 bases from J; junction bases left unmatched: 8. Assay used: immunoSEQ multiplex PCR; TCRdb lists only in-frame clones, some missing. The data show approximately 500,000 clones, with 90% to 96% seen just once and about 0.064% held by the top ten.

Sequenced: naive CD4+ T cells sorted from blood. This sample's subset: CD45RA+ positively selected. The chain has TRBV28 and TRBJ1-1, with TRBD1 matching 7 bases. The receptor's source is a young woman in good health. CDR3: CASIPGTVMNTEAFF. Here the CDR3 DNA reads TGTGCCAGCATACCAGGGACAGTCATGAACACTGAAGCTTTCTTT.